One and the same sample provided the 24 T cell receptor beta chains below, sequenced in a study of neurological immune-mediated disorders. TCRdb reprocessed the 5' RACE reads via MiXCR and lists one record per CDR3 protein. The sample lists tens of thousands of distinct CDR3 sequences, about 5% occurring once. The sequenced material came from PBMCs. The receptors here all came from a human donor with multiple sclerosis. The donor label of this sample is uncertain.

This clonotype was counted ten times or more. The rearrangement links TRBV27 to TRBJ1-5; D not resolved. Germline V gene lookup returns CDR1 MNHEY and CDR2 SMNVEV (reference sequence). V lost 7 bases to trimming and J lost 4 bases, with 8 bases between them. CDR3 length: 12 amino acids. The CDR3 protein is CASKAENQPQHF. CDR3 DNA: TGTGCCAGCAAGGCAGAAAATCAGCCCCAGCATTTT.

This clonotype was recorded at least ten times. This sequence joins TRBV7-8 and TRBJ1-5, with 8 positions matching TRBD1. V was clipped by 3 bases and J by 5 bases; unmatched bases: 6. CDR1 is SGHVS and CDR2 is FQNEAQ in the germline V gene. The CDR3 sequence is 15 residues long. The CDR3 here is CASSFDRGFDQPQHF. The DNA for the CDR3 is TGTGCCAGCAGCTTTGACAGGGGTTTTGATCAGCCCCAGCATTTT.

At least ten counts were recorded for this clonotype. This rearrangement joins TRBV5-6 to TRBJ1-6; D remains unclear. Trimming shortened V by 4 bases and J by 0 bases, and 14 bases separated the two germline ends. CDR3 length: 17 amino acids. The V gene's germline CDR1 is SGHDT and CDR2 YYEEEE. CDR3 in amino acids: CASSTRTASSYNSPLHF. The CDR3 nucleotides read TGTGCCAGCAGCACCCGGACGGCGAGCTCCTATAATTCACCCCTCCACTTT.

Many counts were recorded for this clonotype. V is TRBV5-6 and J is TRBJ2-7; D is perhaps TRBD2 (5 bases). The CDR3 is 14 residues long. Germline CDR1 is SGHDT and CDR2 is YYEEEE. V shed 0 bases and J shed 2 bases, with 9 bases lying between them. This chain's CDR3 is CASSLGTPTYEQYF. Here the CDR3 DNA reads TGTGCCAGCAGCTTGGGGACTCCAACCTACGAGCAGTACTTC.

This clonotype has ten or more counts. V and J are TRBV20-1 and TRBJ1-6; maybe TRBD1 (5 bases). V was pared by 1 base and J by 7 bases, with 14 bases between. Germline values: CDR1 DFQATT, CDR2 SNEGSKA (reference sequence). The CDR3 contains 15 residues. The CDR3 DNA follows: TGCAGTGCTAGAGCTCGGGACTTTTTGAATTCACCCCTCCACTTT. Translation gives CSARARDFLNSPLHF.

This clonotype has just a few counts. The chain links TRBV4-3 to TRBJ2-7; 7 nucleotides match TRBD1. The CDR3 consists of 15 residues. J was trimmed by 2 bases and V by 0 bases; bases with no gene match: 4. Germline V gene lookup returns CDR1 LGHNA and CDR2 YSLEER. DNA for the CDR3: TGCGCCAGCAGCCAAGATAGAACAGGGGCCTACGAGCAGTACTTC. It translates to CASSQDRTGAYEQYF.

This clonotype was detected ten times or more. This chain connects TRBV6-1 to TRBJ1-3; the D is unclear. V gave up 1 base and J gave up 4 bases, with 8 bases separating them. The CDR3 length is 14 residues. Germline V gene sequence: CDR1 MNHNS, CDR2 SASEGT. The CDR3 nucleotides are TGTGCCAGCAGTGAAGGGCAGAGAGGAAACACCATATATTTT. This sequence encodes CASSEGQRGNTIYF.

V is TRBV7-9 and J is TRBJ2-7; D is uncertain. This CDR3 is built from 11 residues. Per germline, CDR1 SEHNR and CDR2 FQNEAQ (reference sequence). DNA for the CDR3: TGTGCGGTTCCGGGCCCCTACGAGCAGTACTTC. Translation: CAVPGPYEQYF.

This clonotype was seen repeatedly, ten times or more. The V gene is TRBV20-1, the J gene TRBJ1-4, with 7 bases that match TRBD1. The CDR3 loop spans 14 amino acids. The junction had 12 bases not matched to a gene; V was cut back by 7 bases and J by 7 bases. Germline CDR1 DFQATT, CDR2 SNEGSKA (reference sequence). In DNA, the CDR3 is TGCAGTGGAAATGACAGGGCGGGGAGTGAAAAACTGTTTTTT. It encodes CSGNDRAGSEKLFF.

This clonotype was recorded at least ten times. The CDR3 is CASRPAGGNYGYTF. The CDR3 DNA follows: TGTGCCAGCCGCCCGGCTGGGGGAAACTATGGCTACACCTTC. V usage is TRBV6-2 or TRBV6-3 and J usage is TRBJ1-2; possibly TRBD1 for D (5 bases). CDR3 length: 14 amino acids. Germline V gene data show CDR1 as MNHEY and CDR2 as SVGEGT. V lost 8 bases and J lost 2, with 15 bases in between.

This clonotype was counted at least ten times. V gene TRBV15 combines with J gene TRBJ1-1; 8 bases agree with TRBD1. In germline, CDR1 is LNHNV, CDR2 YYDKDF (reference sequence). This CDR3 has 14 residues. Trimming cost V 8 bases and J 5 bases; bases outside gene matches: 10. CDR3 in DNA: TGTGCCACCGCCATGCAGGGGGCAGGAACTGAAGCTTTCTTT. Translating gives CATAMQGAGTEAFF.

This clonotype was seen many times. This sequence joins TRBV12-3 or TRBV12-4 and TRBJ1-1, with TRBD1 matching 7 bases. V dropped 3 bases and J dropped 0; count of bases not matched to a gene: 1. The CDR3 covers 14 residues. CDR3 loop: CASSLQGVNTEAFF. As DNA, the CDR3 is TGTGCCAGCAGTTTGCAGGGGGTGAACACTGAAGCTTTCTTT.

This clonotype was recorded many times. This chain joins TRBV18 and TRBJ1-5, with TRBD1 identical over 10 bases. CDR1 and CDR2 from the germline V gene are KGHSH and LQKENI. V shed 1 base and J 4 bases; nucleotides not matched to a gene: 13. The CDR3 has 19 residues. CDR3 sequence: CASSPRGQGVLEGNQPQHF. In nucleotides, the CDR3 is TGTGCCAGCTCACCACGAGGACAGGGGGTCTTAGAGGGGAATCAGCCCCAGCATTTT.

This clonotype was seen repeatedly, ten times or more. V and J are TRBV12-3 or TRBV12-4 and TRBJ2-1, with D possibly TRBD1 on 5 matching bases. The CDR3 spans 12 residues. Trimming removed 3 bases at V and 6 bases at J, with 6 bases between. The CDR3 sequence: CASSFQGNEQFF. Written as DNA, the CDR3 is TGTGCCAGCAGTTTTCAGGGCAATGAGCAGTTCTTC.

The table lists this clonotype with a few counts. The chain uses TRBV19 and TRBJ1-6; 7 positions agree with TRBD1. Trimming at V came to 3 bases and at J to 8 bases, leaving 1 base not matched to a gene. The CDR3 is 13 residues long. Germline loops: CDR1 LNHDA, CDR2 SQIVND (reference sequence). The CDR3, as DNA: TGTGCCAGTAGTATCACAGGGGATTCACCCCTCCACTTT. This encodes CASSITGDSPLHF. Based on the CDR3 plus reference TRBV19 and TRBJ1-6, the full variable domain is DGGITQSPKYLFRKEGQNVTLSCEQNLNHDAMYWYRQDPGQGLRLIYYSQIVNDFQKGDIAEGYSVSREKKESFPLTVTSAQKNPTAFYLCASSITGDSPLHFGNGTRLTVT.

This clonotype was detected many times. The CDR3 here is CASSLGHHAGRDTEAFF. The CDR3 DNA reads as TGCGCCAGCAGCTTGGGGCACCATGCGGGTAGGGACACTGAAGCTTTCTTT. The V and J genes are TRBV5-1 and TRBJ1-1; no clear D gene. From germline, CDR1 is SGHRS and CDR2 YFSETQ. V dropped 0 bases and J dropped 3 bases, with 18 bases sitting between them. The CDR3 loop spans 17 amino acids. Variable domain in full (rest from reference TRBV5-1 and TRBJ1-1): KAGVTQTPRYLIKTRGQQVTLSCSPISGHRSVSWYQQTPGQGLQFLFEYFSETQRNKGNFPGRFSGRQFSNSRSEMNVSTLELGDSALYLCASSLGHHAGRDTEAFFGQGTRLTVV.

This clonotype was seen repeatedly, ten times or more. The CDR3: CASSLARVDTGELFF. The CDR3 coding sequence is TGCGCCAGCAGCTTGGCCAGGGTGGACACCGGGGAGCTGTTTTTT. This rearrangement joins TRBV5-1 to TRBJ2-2; D possibly corresponds to TRBD1 (5 bases). The V end was cut by 0 bases, the J end by 3 bases, with 9 bases between. Germline V CDR1 and CDR2: SGHRS, YFSETQ. The CDR3 is made up of 15 amino acids.

Ten or more counts support this clonotype. V gene TRBV2 combines with J gene TRBJ2-5, with 8 bases aligning to TRBD2. The germline V gene encodes CDR1 SNHLY and CDR2 FYNNEI. The CDR3 has 14 residues. The V segment lost 5 bases and the J segment 5 bases; nucleotides outside the gene matches: 7. CDR3 DNA: TGTGCCAGCAGTTACGGGGGGGCAAGGGAGACCCAGTACTTC. Residues: CASSYGGARETQYF.

This clonotype was seen ten or more times. This rearrangement joins TRBV10-3 to TRBJ1-5; D unresolved. Trimming left V 0 bases short and J 1 base short, with 13 bases between. The CDR3 spans 17 residues. Per germline, CDR1 ENHRY and CDR2 SYGVKD. The CDR3 coding sequence is TGTGCCATCAGTGAGTCGATTGTATCCCGGAGCAATCAGCCCCAGCATTTT. Its protein product is CAISESIVSRSNQPQHF.

In this sample, this clonotype turned up many times. The chain links TRBV5-1 to TRBJ2-1; 12 bases line up with TRBD2. J lost 1 base, V lost 1 base, and 3 bases had no gene match. The CDR3 is 17 residues long. The V gene's germline CDR1 is SGHRS and CDR2 YFSETQ. CDR3 DNA: TGCGCCAGCAGCTTGACTAGCGGGGGGATGTCCTACAATGAGCAGTTCTTC. As protein: CASSLTSGGMSYNEQFF. Looking up the rest from reference TRBV5-1 and TRBJ2-1 gives the full variable domain: KAGVTQTPRYLIKTRGQQVTLSCSPISGHRSVSWYQQTPGQGLQFLFEYFSETQRNKGNFPGRFSGRQFSNSRSEMNVSTLELGDSALYLCASSLTSGGMSYNEQFFGPGTRLTVL.

This clonotype was counted many times. This chain links TRBV6-6 with TRBJ2-3; the D gene could be TRBD1 or TRBD2 (6 bases each). The CDR3 has 15 residues. The V gene lost 5 bases and the J gene lost 7 bases, with 19 bases spanning the gap. Germline V lookup: CDR1 MNHNY, CDR2 SVGAGI (reference sequence). The CDR3 bases are TGTGCCAGCAGTCCCCAATGGGGGGCTGGGAATACGCAGTATTTT. As protein: CASSPQWGAGNTQYF.

There are many counts of this clonotype. Since a much larger clone is just one base distant, this may be a read error. The chain combines TRBV5-1 with TRBJ2-3; D is perhaps TRBD1 (6 bases). The V gene's germline CDR1 is SGHRS and CDR2 YFSETQ. CDR3 length: 14 amino acids. The CDR3 spells CVSTRDTSTDTQYF. CDR3 nucleotides: TGCGTCAGTACCCGGGACACTAGCACAGATACGCAGTATTTT.

This clonotype has at least ten counts. This sequence joins TRBV7-2 and TRBJ2-7, with TRBD2 matching 7 bases. Germline loops: CDR1 SGHTA, CDR2 FQGNSA. This CDR3 comprises 15 residues. J lost 1 base, V lost 6 bases, and 9 bases had no gene match. The CDR3 coding sequence is TGTGCCAGCAGGAGAAAGGGAGGGATATCCTACGAGCAGTACTTC. Amino acid sequence: CASRRKGGISYEQYF.

At least ten counts were recorded for this clonotype. CDR3 coding DNA: TGTGCCATCAGGGAGCTAGGAGCGGGCTACACCTTC. Translating it yields CAIRELGAGYTF. The genes are TRBV10-3 and TRBJ1-2, with D uncertain. CDR1 and CDR2 from the germline V gene are ENHRY and SYGVKD. The CDR3 is made up of 12 amino acids. Trimming removed 6 bases at V and 8 bases at J, with 13 bases between.